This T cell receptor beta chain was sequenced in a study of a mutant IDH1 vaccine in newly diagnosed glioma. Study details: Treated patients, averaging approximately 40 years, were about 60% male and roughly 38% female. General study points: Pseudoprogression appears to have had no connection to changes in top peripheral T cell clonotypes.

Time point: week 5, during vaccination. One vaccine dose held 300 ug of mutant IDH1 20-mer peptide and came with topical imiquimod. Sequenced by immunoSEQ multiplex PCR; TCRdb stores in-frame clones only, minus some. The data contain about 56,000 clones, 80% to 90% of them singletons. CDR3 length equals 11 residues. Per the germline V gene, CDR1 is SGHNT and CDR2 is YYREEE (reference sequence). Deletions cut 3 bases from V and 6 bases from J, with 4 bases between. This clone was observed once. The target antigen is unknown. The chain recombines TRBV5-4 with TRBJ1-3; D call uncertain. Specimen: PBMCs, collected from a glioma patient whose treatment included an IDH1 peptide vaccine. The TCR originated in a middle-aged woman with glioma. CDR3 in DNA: TGTGCCAGCAGCTCGCAAAACACCATATATTTT. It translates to CASSSQNTIYF. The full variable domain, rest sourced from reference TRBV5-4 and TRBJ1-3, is ETGVTQSPTHLIKTRGQQVTLRCSSQSGHNTVSWYQQALGQGPQFIFQYYREEENGRGNFPPRFSGLQFPNYSSELNVNALELDDSALYLCASSSQNTIYFGEGSWLTVV.